These T cell receptor beta chains were read from a single sample in a study of CD8 T cells in ankylosing spondylitis. TCRdb reprocessed the 5' RACE reads with MiXCR, giving one entry per CDR3 protein. The sample comprises 36,000 or so distinct CDR3 sequences, 10% to 15% of which are singletons, and 25% to 40% rests with the top ten. The sample comprised synovial fluid, either unsorted or a sorted T cell fraction (not recorded which). The receptors originated from a male donor with ankylosing spondylitis. CDR3s include the opening cysteine and the closing phenylalanine or tryptophan. A D gene is named only where the DNA matches it firmly. The size field is filled for only some rows; it gives once, few, many or a size class.

j_gene: TRBJ2-5
len: 15
d_gene: TRBD1
abundance: many
v_gene: TRBV4-3
CDR3nt: TGCGCCAGCAGCTCCAAGGACAGGATCCAAGAGACCCAGTACTTC
CDR3aa: CASSSKDRIQETQYF

j_gene: TRBJ2-1
len: 15
d_gene: NA
abundance: many
v_gene: TRBV28
CDR3nt: TGTGCCAGCAGCTTACTCCCTAGGGTTGGCAATGAGCAGTTCTTC
CDR3aa: CASSLLPRVGNEQFF

j_gene: TRBJ1-4
len: 14
d_gene: NA
abundance: medium-sized
v_gene: TRBV7-9
CDR3nt: TGTGCCAGCAGCTTCGATCAGGGTAATGAAAAACTGTTTTTT
CDR3aa: CASSFDQGNEKLFF

j_gene: TRBJ1-5
len: 15
d_gene: NA
abundance: few
v_gene: TRBV28
CDR3nt: TGTGCCAGCAGTTTCTACACGATTAGCAATCAGCCCCAGCATTTT
CDR3aa: CASSFYTISNQPQHF

j_gene: TRBJ2-7
len: 16
d_gene: TRBD1
abundance: few
v_gene: TRBV7-8
CDR3nt: TGTGCCAGCACCTTTTCTGGGACAGGGATCTCCTACGAGCAGTACTTC
CDR3aa: CASTFSGTGISYEQYF

j_gene: TRBJ1-4
len: 15
d_gene: NA
abundance: NA
v_gene: TRBV28
CDR3nt: TGTGCCAGCAGCCGAACACGACTGGCCGATGAAAAACTGTTTTTT
CDR3aa: CASSRTRLADEKLFF

j_gene: TRBJ2-7
len: 14
d_gene: TRBD1
abundance: few
v_gene: TRBV19
CDR3nt: TGTGCCAGTAGTCGGCCGGGACAGGGCTACGAGCAGTACTTC
CDR3aa: CASSRPGQGYEQYF

j_gene: TRBJ1-1
len: 12
d_gene: NA
abundance: many
v_gene: TRBV28
CDR3nt: TGTGCCAGCATCGGCGGAGGCACTGAAGCTTTCTTT
CDR3aa: CASIGGGTEAFF

j_gene: TRBJ2-7
len: 12
d_gene: NA
abundance: NA
v_gene: TRBV11-3
CDR3nt: TGTGCCAGCAGCTCAGACAGCGGCGAGCAGTACTTC
CDR3aa: CASSSDSGEQYF

j_gene: TRBJ2-1
len: 14
d_gene: TRBD2
abundance: NA
v_gene: TRBV2
CDR3nt: TGTGCCAGCAGTAAGCGGGATCTCTACAATGAGCAGTTCTTC
CDR3aa: CASSKRDLYNEQFF

j_gene: TRBJ2-1
len: 16
d_gene: NA
abundance: many
v_gene: TRBV2
CDR3nt: TGTGCCAGCAGTGACTGGGGACCTTTCTCCTACAATGAGCAGTTCTTC
CDR3aa: CASSDWGPFSYNEQFF

j_gene: TRBJ2-3
len: 15
d_gene: NA
abundance: many
v_gene: TRBV6-2/TRBV6-3
CDR3nt: TGTGCCAGCAGTCGGGTCTTCGATAGTCCAGATACGCAGTATTTT
CDR3aa: CASSRVFDSPDTQYF

j_gene: TRBJ2-7
len: 13
d_gene: NA
abundance: NA
v_gene: TRBV27
CDR3nt: TGTGCCAGCAGTTTCGACAGGCGCGACGAGCAGTACTTC
CDR3aa: CASSFDRRDEQYF

j_gene: TRBJ1-2
len: 8
d_gene: NA
abundance: many
v_gene: TRBV29-1
CDR3nt: TGCAGCGTTGATGGCTACACCTTC
CDR3aa: CSVDGYTF

j_gene: TRBJ2-1
len: 14
d_gene: NA
abundance: few
v_gene: TRBV24-1
CDR3nt: TGTGCCACCAGTGATTGGGATAGCGCCAATGAGCAGTTCTTC
CDR3aa: CATSDWDSANEQFF

j_gene: TRBJ1-1
len: 14
d_gene: NA
abundance: many
v_gene: TRBV19
CDR3nt: TGTGCCAGCTATGATGGGGACAACGAGAGGGTATCTTTCTTT
CDR3aa: CASYDGDNERVSFF